The clone carrying this T cell receptor beta chain occurred a few times. This sample was included in a study of T-cell reconstitution after alpha-beta-depleted transplantation in children. Library preparation (for TCRbeta) was performed with unique molecular identifiers. TCRdb fed the PCR reads into MiXCR, producing one record per CDR3 protein. The sample contains 640,000 or so distinct CDR3 sequences, around a sixth of which appear only once. The CDR3 runs 19 residues. Germline V gene sequence: CDR1 LNHNV, CDR2 YYDKDF (reference sequence). V lost 0 bases and J lost 3; bases outside the gene matches: 9.

The receptor's source is a human donor who donated a stem cell graft to a child with acute myeloid leukemia. The chain links TRBV15 to TRBJ2-2, with TRBD2 identical over 11 bases. Sequenced here: PBMCs from the stem cell graft donor, sampled from the stem cell graft. As DNA, the CDR3 is TGTGCCACCAGCAGAGAGGGTAGCGGGGGGGGGTTCTACACCGGGGAGCTGTTTTTT. Translating it yields CATSREGSGGGFYTGELFF. Full variable domain (rest looked up from reference TRBV15 and TRBJ2-2): DAMVIQNPRYQVTQFGKPVTLSCSQTLNHNVMYWYQQKSSQAPKLLFHYYDKDFNNEADTPDNFQSRRPNTSFCFLDIRSPGLGDTAMYLCATSREGSGGGFYTGELFFGEGSRLTVL.